The 16 T cell receptor beta chains below all came from one sample that was sequenced in a study of control samples from healthy donors and cancer patients. Libraries were prepared by immunoSEQ multiplex PCR; TCRdb keeps only in-frame clonotypes and omits some of them. The profile shows approximately 150,000 clones, around 90% of them singletons. The sequenced sample was blood. All receptors derive from a woman aged 25 to 39 in good health.

The V and J genes are TRBV30 and TRBJ2-3, with 7 bases that match TRBD1. Germline V lookup: CDR1 GTSNPN, CDR2 SVGIG (reference sequence). The CDR3 covers 17 residues. Trimming at V came to 3 bases and at J to 4 bases, leaving 16 bases not matched to a gene. The CDR3 reads CAWSQMSDRYGSDTQYF. CDR3 nucleotides: TGTGCCTGGAGCCAAATGTCGGACAGGTATGGATCAGATACGCAGTATTTT. Variable domain in full (rest from reference TRBV30 and TRBJ2-3): SQTIHQWPATLVQPVGSPLSLECTVEGTSNPNLYWYRQAAGRGLQLLFYSVGIGQISSEVPQNLSASRPQDRQFILSSKKLLLSDSGFYLCAWSQMSDRYGSDTQYFGPGTRLTVL.

The chain is built from TRBV2 and TRBJ2-2; no reliable D call. This CDR3 is 13 amino acids long. V lost 1 base, J lost 5 bases, and 5 bases lay in between. Germline V gene lookup returns CDR1 SNHLY and CDR2 FYNNEI. The CDR3 sequence: CASSEEETGELFF. As DNA, the CDR3 is TGTGCCAGCAGTGAAGAGGAAACCGGGGAGCTGTTTTTT. The entire variable domain, with the rest obtained from reference TRBV2 and TRBJ2-2, is as follows: EPEVTQTPSHQVTQMGQEVILRCVPISNHLYFYWYRQILGQKVEFLVSFYNNEISEKSEIFDDQFSVERPDGSNFTLKIRSTKLEDSAMYFCASSEEETGELFFGEGSRLTVL.

The CDR3 loop reads CASSPPGHPTTEAFF. CDR3 in DNA: TGTGCCAGCAGCCCTCCGGGACACCCAACCACTGAAGCTTTCTTT. The rearrangement links TRBV7-9 to TRBJ1-1, with D possibly TRBD1 on 6 matching bases. With 5 bases removed from V and 4 bases from J, the gap between germline ends came to 17 bases. Germline-derived CDR1 and CDR2 are SEHNR and FQNEAQ (reference sequence). This CDR3 comprises 15 residues.

The table lists this clone with a few counts. The rearrangement uses TRBV5-8 and TRBJ2-3, with TRBD1 as a possible D gene (6 bases). Germline lookup yields CDR1 SGHTS and CDR2 YDEGEE. Trimming cost V 4 bases and J 1 base, with 13 bases left between them. The length of the CDR3 is 15 residues. The CDR3 coding sequence is TGTGCCAGCAGCCCCAGGGGAGAGGGCACAGATACGCAGTATTTT. Encoded protein: CASSPRGEGTDTQYF. Drawing the rest from reference TRBV5-8 and TRBJ2-3, the complete variable domain is EAGVTQSPTHLIKTRGQQATLRCSPISGHTSVYWYQQALGLGLQFLLWYDEGEERNRGNFPPRFSGRQFPNYSSELNVNALELEDSALYLCASSPRGEGTDTQYFGPGTRLTVL.

The CDR3 sequence: CASSVDKVHSYNEQFF. CDR3 nucleotide sequence: TGTGCCAGCAGCGTAGATAAGGTCCACTCCTACAATGAGCAGTTCTTC. The chain couples TRBV9 to TRBJ2-1; D call uncertain. The CDR3 sequence is 16 residues long. V was trimmed by 0 bases and J by 0 bases, leaving 10 bases between them. CDR1 and CDR2 from the germline V gene are SGDLS and YYNGEE.

The chain links TRBV3-1 (or the pseudogene TRBV3-2) to TRBJ2-1, with 10 bases fitting TRBD2. Germline V gene sequence: CDR1 LGHDT, CDR2 YNNKEL (reference sequence). Trimming removed 1 base from V and 8 bases from J; junction bases left unmatched: 14. This CDR3 contains 18 residues. The CDR3 loop is CASSQGPQREGEVDEQFF. The CDR3 DNA follows: TGTGCCAGCAGCCAAGGGCCCCAGCGGGAGGGCGAAGTCGATGAGCAGTTCTTC.

The rearrangement joins TRBV28 to TRBJ2-3, with D possibly being TRBD2 (5 bases). Germline V lookup: CDR1 MDHEN, CDR2 SYDVKM. The V and J ends lost 4 bases and 6 bases respectively, with 20 bases between them. This CDR3 spans 16 amino acids. The CDR3 reads CASSSYPVRGLDTQYF. For the CDR3, the DNA is TGTGCCAGCAGTTCCTACCCGGTACGGGGTCTTGATACGCAGTATTTT. Using reference TRBV28 and TRBJ2-3 for the parts outside the CDR3, the full variable domain is DVKVTQSSRYLVKRTGEKVFLECVQDMDHENMFWYRQDPGLGLRLIYFSYDVKMKEKGDIPEGYSVSREKKERFSLILESASTNQTSMYLCASSSYPVRGLDTQYFGPGTRLTVL.

The chain recombines TRBV28 with TRBJ1-3; a weak D match, TRBD1 (5 bases). Germline CDR1 is MDHEN and CDR2 is SYDVKM. Trimming shortened V by 4 bases and J by 0 bases, and 13 bases separated the two germline ends. This CDR3 is 16 amino acids long. CDR3 sequence reads: CASSYAGTGSGNTIYF. The DNA of the CDR3 is TGTGCCAGCAGTTACGCCGGGACGGGCTCTGGAAACACCATATATTTT. Full variable domain (rest looked up from reference TRBV28 and TRBJ1-3): DVKVTQSSRYLVKRTGEKVFLECVQDMDHENMFWYRQDPGLGLRLIYFSYDVKMKEKGDIPEGYSVSREKKERFSLILESASTNQTSMYLCASSYAGTGSGNTIYFGEGSWLTVV.

This clone was observed once. The CDR3 region is CASSGLAGGPLTGELFF. The CDR3 DNA is TGTGCCAGCAGCGGACTAGCGGGAGGGCCATTAACCGGGGAGCTGTTTTTT. This chain links TRBV27 with TRBJ2-2; 15 bases agree with TRBD2. The junction had 7 bases not matched to a gene; V was cut back by 6 bases and J by 5 bases. The CDR3 covers 17 residues. Germline CDR1 MNHEY, CDR2 SMNVEV (reference sequence).

The chain employs TRBV27 and TRBJ1-1; D may be TRBD1 (5 bases). From germline, CDR1 is MNHEY and CDR2 SMNVEV (reference sequence). This CDR3 comprises 12 residues. Trimming took off 6 bases at V and 4 bases at J, with 9 bases between the two ends. The CDR3 bases are TGTGCCAGCAGGACCCAGGGCACTGAAGCTTTCTTT. Translating it yields CASRTQGTEAFF.

The chain recombines TRBV12-3 or TRBV12-4 with TRBJ1-1, with TRBD1 matching 7 bases. The junction had 6 bases not matched to a gene; V was cut back by 6 bases and J by 5 bases. The CDR3 has 13 residues. CDR3: CASSLGQRTEAFF. CDR3 bases: TGTGCCAGCAGCTTGGGACAGCGGACTGAAGCTTTCTTT.

The V gene is TRBV7-2, the J gene TRBJ2-4; D not certain. Germline assignment: CDR1 SGHTA and CDR2 FQGNSA. Trimming stripped 2 bases from V and 5 bases from J, with 7 bases between. The CDR3 sequence is 13 residues long. CDR3 nucleotide sequence: TGTGCCAGCAGCTTAATCCCAGAAAACATTCAGTACTTC. Protein product: CASSLIPENIQYF.

The V gene is TRBV29-1, the J gene TRBJ1-2, with D possibly being TRBD1 (6 bases). The CDR3 contains 11 residues. The germline CDR1 and CDR2 sequences are SQVTM and ANQGSEA. The ends were cut back, 6 bases at V and 7 bases at J, with 12 bases in the middle. The CDR3: CSVAGVGGYTF. The CDR3 DNA sequence: TGCAGCGTAGCAGGGGTAGGTGGCTACACCTTC.

J is TRBJ2-1 and V is TRBV7-2; D ambiguous. Germline V lookup: CDR1 SGHTA, CDR2 FQGNSA. Trimming left V 2 bases short and J 10 bases short, with 18 bases between. The CDR3 runs 15 residues. CDR3 sequence reads: CASSLRIGPTWEQFF. The CDR3 DNA reads as TGTGCCAGCAGCTTACGGATAGGCCCCACGTGGGAGCAGTTCTTC.

The chain has TRBV28 and TRBJ2-5; no definite D call. CDR1 and CDR2 (germline): MDHEN, SYDVKM. V shed 2 bases and J shed 5 bases, with 9 bases lying between them. The CDR3 runs to 13 residues. The chain's CDR3 is CASSLGLGETQYF. The CDR3 DNA reads as TGTGCCAGCAGTTTAGGGTTGGGGGAGACCCAGTACTTC.

The CDR3 DNA follows: TGTGCCAGCAGCCCCTCCGGCAGCTTGAACACTGAAGCTTTCTTT. Translation gives CASSPSGSLNTEAFF. The chain carries TRBV5-4 and TRBJ1-1, with D uncertain. The ends were cut back, 4 bases at V and 0 bases at J, with 13 bases in the middle. Germline V gene data show CDR1 as SGHNT and CDR2 as YYREEE (reference sequence). The CDR3 covers 15 residues.